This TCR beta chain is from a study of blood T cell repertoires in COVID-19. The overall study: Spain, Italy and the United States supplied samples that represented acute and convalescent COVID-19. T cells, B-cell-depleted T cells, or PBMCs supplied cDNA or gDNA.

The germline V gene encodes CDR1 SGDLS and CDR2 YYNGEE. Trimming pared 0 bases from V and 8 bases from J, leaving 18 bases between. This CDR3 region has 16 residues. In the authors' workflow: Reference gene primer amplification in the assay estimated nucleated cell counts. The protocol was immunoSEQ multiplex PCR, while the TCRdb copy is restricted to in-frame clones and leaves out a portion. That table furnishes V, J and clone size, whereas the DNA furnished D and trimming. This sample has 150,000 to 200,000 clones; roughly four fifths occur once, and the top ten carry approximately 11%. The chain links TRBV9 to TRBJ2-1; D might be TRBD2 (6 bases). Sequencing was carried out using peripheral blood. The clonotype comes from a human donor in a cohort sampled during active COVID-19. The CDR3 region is CASSVAAGTINHEQFF. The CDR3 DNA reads TGTGCCAGCAGCGTAGCTGCGGGGACCATAAACCATGAGCAGTTCTTC.